This T cell receptor (beta chain) was captured by sequencing in a study of shared clonotypes between healthy human individuals. About the study: Ranging from 18 to 49 in age, donors were a couple of women and three men.

Generated by immunoSEQ multiplex PCR, the TCRdb table keeps only in-frame clones and is missing some. The sample shows about 670,000 clones, about two thirds of them seen only once. This clone appeared a few times. Its specificity is unknown. Study-wide findings and caveats: Naive subsets generally exceeded memory subsets in estimated richness. Unshared clonotypes carried lower generation probabilities than those common to all four donors.

This clonotype was sampled from a woman younger than 45 in good health. Sequenced material: memory CD4+ T cells sorted from blood. The subset here: CD45RA-negative fraction.

CDR3: CASSLGSAKEETQYF. The CDR3 DNA sequence: TGTGCCAGCAGCTTAGGGTCAGCAAAGGAAGAGACCCAGTACTTC. V and J are TRBV7-9 and TRBJ2-5; D remains ambiguous. This CDR3 has 15 amino acids. Germline assignment: CDR1 SEHNR and CDR2 FQNEAQ (reference sequence). V lost 1 base and J lost 3, with 12 bases in between.